Listed here are 30 T cell receptor beta chains from one sample, sequenced in a study of T cell responses to AZD1222 COVID-19 vaccine. TCRdb keeps only in-frame clones here, not all; method: immunoSEQ multiplex PCR. Here the sample spans 70,000 to 95,000 clones, approximately 90% being singletons. The source was peripheral blood, collected 28 days after the second AZD1222 dose. Receptor source: an adult who received the AZD1222 COVID-19 vaccine.

The chain combines TRBV5-1 with TRBJ1-3; 7 nucleotides agree with TRBD1. The CDR3 runs 16 residues. The V gene end was trimmed by 0 bases and the J gene end by 2 bases; junction bases not matched to a gene: 5. The germline gives CDR1 SGHRS, CDR2 YFSETQ. CDR3 in DNA: TGCGCCAGCAGCTTGGGTAACAGGGGTACTGGAAACACCATATATTTT. Amino acids: CASSLGNRGTGNTIYF.

The J gene is TRBJ2-7, the V gene TRBV5-1; tentatively, D is TRBD1 or TRBD2 (5 bases each). V gave up 2 bases and J gave up 7 bases, with 13 bases separating them. The CDR3 covers 13 residues. The germline CDR1 and CDR2 sequences are SGHRS and YFSETQ. Here the CDR3 reads CASSFFGGREQYF. In DNA, the CDR3 is TGCGCCAGCAGCTTCTTTGGGGGTAGGGAGCAGTACTTC.

The V gene is TRBV6-1, the J gene TRBJ2-3; D may be TRBD2 (6 bases). There are 16 residues in the CDR3. Germline V gene lookup returns CDR1 MNHNS and CDR2 SASEGT. V was pared by 2 bases and J by 1 base, with 13 bases between. The chain's CDR3 is CASSEFKASGTDTQYF. As DNA, the CDR3 is TGTGCCAGCAGTGAATTTAAGGCTAGCGGCACAGATACGCAGTATTTT.

This clone was observed once. The genes are TRBV7-2 and TRBJ2-1; 14 nucleotides line up with TRBD2. The ends lost 3 bases at V and 10 bases at J; junction bases unmatched: 8. The CDR3 consists of 16 residues. Germline V gene data show CDR1 as SGHTA and CDR2 as FQGNSA. The CDR3 nucleotides are TGTGCCAGCAGCTTTGGGACTAGCGGGAGTGGGAGGGAGCAGTTCTTC. Residues: CASSFGTSGSGREQFF. The variable domain in full, with the rest retrieved from reference TRBV7-2 and TRBJ2-1, is GAGVSQSPSNKVTEKGKDVELRCDPISGHTALYWYRQSLGQGLEFLIYFQGNSAPDKSGLPSDRFSAERTGGSVSTLTIQRTQQEDSAVYLCASSFGTSGSGREQFFGPGTRLTVL.

This chain uses TRBV3-1 (or the pseudogene TRBV3-2) with TRBJ2-1; 8 bases are a match to TRBD2. The germline V gene encodes CDR1 LGHDT and CDR2 YNNKEL (reference sequence). V lost 4 bases, J lost 4 bases, and 15 bases stayed unmatched. This CDR3 is built from 18 residues. For the CDR3, the DNA is TGTGCCAGCAGCCCCCTAAACCCTTTTAGCGGGAATTACAATGAGCAGTTCTTC. Protein sequence: CASSPLNPFSGNYNEQFF.

The sample holds many counts of this clone. CDR3 residues: CASSQELHLDGYTF. For the CDR3, the DNA is TGCGCCAGCAGCCAAGAACTACACCTGGATGGCTACACCTTC. The gene calls are TRBV4-1 and TRBJ1-2; D uncertain. The CDR3 runs to 14 residues. From germline, CDR1 is MGHRA and CDR2 YSYEKL. V lost 0 bases to trimming and J lost 6 bases, with 11 bases between them.

This rearrangement joins TRBV7-6 to TRBJ1-5, with 7 bases matching TRBD1. Germline-derived CDR1 and CDR2 are SGHVS and FNYEAQ. Losses at the gene ends were 4 bases for V and 0 bases for J; bases not matched to a gene: 3. The CDR3 runs to 15 residues. The CDR3 DNA sequence: TGTGCCAGCAGCTCCGGGACAGCTAGCAATCAGCCCCAGCATTTT. Translating it yields CASSSGTASNQPQHF.

In this sample, this clone turned up once. The V and J genes are TRBV6-5 and TRBJ1-1, with 7 bases fitting TRBD1. The germline gives CDR1 MNHEY, CDR2 SVGAGI. Germline trimming cut 4 bases from V and 1 base from J; bases unmatched to any gene: 9. This CDR3 has 16 amino acids. The CDR3 sequence is CASSSTDRAKNTEAFF. DNA of the CDR3: TGTGCCAGCAGTTCCACAGACAGGGCGAAGAACACTGAAGCTTTCTTT.

V is TRBV18 and J is TRBJ1-4, with D tentatively TRBD1 (5 bases). Trimming removed 2 bases at V and 8 bases at J, with 12 bases between. This CDR3 has 14 amino acids. The germline CDR1 and CDR2 sequences are KGHSH and LQKENI. The CDR3 reads CASSPIQGLEKLFF. CDR3 DNA: TGTGCCAGCTCACCAATTCAGGGTTTGGAAAAACTGTTTTTT.

The chain joins TRBV7-2 to TRBJ2-7; 9 nucleotides line up with TRBD1. The CDR3 loop spans 17 amino acids. With V trimmed by 2 bases and J by 2 bases, 10 bases remained unmatched. Germline CDR1 is SGHTA and CDR2 is FQGNSA. CDR3: CASSLRGGTGSPYEQYF. In DNA, the CDR3 is TGTGCCAGCAGCTTAAGGGGAGGGACAGGGTCCCCCTACGAGCAGTACTTC.

This chain connects TRBV7-2 to TRBJ2-7, with 13 bases aligning to TRBD2. With V trimmed by 1 base and J by 2 bases, 2 bases remained unmatched. There are 16 residues in the CDR3. Germline V gene data show CDR1 as SGHTA and CDR2 as FQGNSA. CDR3 amino acids: CASSLEGTSGAYEQYF. DNA for the CDR3: TGTGCCAGCAGCTTAGAGGGGACTAGCGGGGCCTACGAGCAGTACTTC. Full variable domain (missing parts from reference TRBV7-2 and TRBJ2-7): GAGVSQSPSNKVTEKGKDVELRCDPISGHTALYWYRQSLGQGLEFLIYFQGNSAPDKSGLPSDRFSAERTGGSVSTLTIQRTQQEDSAVYLCASSLEGTSGAYEQYFGPGTRLTVT.

The V call is TRBV10-2, the J call TRBJ1-1; D is possibly TRBD1 (5 bases). The germline gives CDR1 WSHSY, CDR2 SAAADI. This CDR3 is 15 amino acids long. Between the trimmed V and J ends, which lost 0 bases and 0 bases, there was a span of 8 bases. Here the CDR3 reads CASSESAGLNTEAFF. The CDR3 DNA reads TGCGCCAGCAGTGAGTCGGCAGGGTTGAACACTGAAGCTTTCTTT.

This chain uses TRBV7-9 with TRBJ1-4; weak D call: TRBD1 (5 bases). V lost 2 bases, J lost 7 bases, and 11 bases lay in between. The CDR3 has 14 residues. Germline CDR1 and CDR2: SEHNR and FQNEAQ (reference sequence). In DNA, the CDR3 is TGTGCCAGCAGCTTAAGCCAGGGAAGTGAAAAACTGTTTTTT. Amino acid sequence: CASSLSQGSEKLFF. The variable domain in full, completed from reference TRBV7-9 and TRBJ1-4, reads DTGVSQNPRHKITKRGQNVTFRCDPISEHNRLYWYRQTLGQGPEFLTYFQNEAQLEKSRLLSDRFSAERPKGSFSTLEIQRTEQGDSAMYLCASSLSQGSEKLFFGSGTQLSVL.

The V gene is TRBV28, the J gene TRBJ1-2; D not resolved. The germline V gene has CDR1 MDHEN and CDR2 SYDVKM. Deletions cut 6 bases from V and 2 bases from J, with 16 bases between. The CDR3 spans 15 residues. CDR3 sequence (DNA): TGTGCCAGCAGCCTGACTAGGACGGTGAACTATGGCTACACCTTC. This gives the protein CASSLTRTVNYGYTF.

This clone came up once. The DNA for the CDR3 is TGTGCCAGCAGTGATAGCGGGAGCGGATACAATGAGCAGTTCTTC. Translating gives CASSDSGSGYNEQFF. The chain has TRBV6-1 and TRBJ2-1, with 9 bases fitting TRBD2. V shed 3 bases, J shed 4 bases, and the junction held 4 bases outside the gene matches. The CDR3 extends over 15 amino acids. Germline V gene data show CDR1 as MNHNS and CDR2 as SASEGT.

J is TRBJ2-1 and V is TRBV3-1 (or the pseudogene TRBV3-2), with D possibly being TRBD2 (6 bases). This CDR3 contains 13 residues. The germline V gene has CDR1 LGHDT and CDR2 YNNKEL (reference sequence). Trimming took off 5 bases at V and 8 bases at J, with 13 bases between the two ends. CDR3 bases: TGTGCCAGCAGCTATTCCGGGACTGATGAGCAGTTCTTC. Its protein product is CASSYSGTDEQFF.

V is TRBV18 and J is TRBJ1-4; 8 bases fit TRBD1. CDR3 length: 13 residues. The V segment lost 8 bases and the J segment 4 bases; nucleotides outside the gene matches: 3. The germline V gene encodes CDR1 KGHSH and CDR2 LQKENI. The CDR3 sequence: CASRTGNNEKLFF. The CDR3 coding sequence is TGTGCCAGCAGGACAGGGAATAATGAAAAACTGTTTTTT.

This chain connects TRBV19 to TRBJ1-3, with D unresolved. The germline CDR1 and CDR2 sequences are LNHDA and SQIVND (reference sequence). The CDR3 runs to 13 residues. The V end was cut by 3 bases, the J end by 4 bases, with 7 bases between. CDR3 DNA: TGTGCCAGTAGTATTGGGCAGGGAAACACCATATATTTT. The encoded protein is CASSIGQGNTIYF.

The chain couples TRBV12-3 or TRBV12-4 to TRBJ2-5, with D possibly matching TRBD1 (5 bases). V lost 2 bases to trimming and J lost 4 bases, with 8 bases between them. The CDR3 contains 13 residues. CDR3 residues: CASSLSRGETQYF. DNA of the CDR3: TGTGCCAGCAGTTTAAGTAGGGGAGAGACCCAGTACTTC.

The V gene is TRBV29-1, the J gene TRBJ2-7; 8 bases map to TRBD1. Germline CDR1 and CDR2: SQVTM and ANQGSEA. The V gene end was trimmed by 5 bases and the J gene end by 4 bases; junction bases not matched to a gene: 7. The CDR3 is made up of 13 amino acids. CDR3 sequence reads: CSVTGGSIYEQYF. The CDR3 DNA reads as TGCAGCGTTACAGGGGGGTCGATTTACGAGCAGTACTTC.

This chain links TRBV5-1 with TRBJ2-7; D perhaps matches TRBD1 (5 bases). This CDR3 region has 15 residues. The germline V gene has CDR1 SGHRS and CDR2 YFSETQ. V was pared by 0 bases and J by 0 bases, with 10 bases between. CDR3 bases: TGCGCCAGCAGCTTGGGGGCAGGGATCTCCTACGAGCAGTACTTC. This codes for CASSLGAGISYEQYF.

This chain's CDR3 is CASSDGTVWAFF. The DNA of the CDR3 is TGTGCCAGCAGTGATGGGACGGTTTGGGCTTTCTTT. The chain joins TRBV25-1 to TRBJ1-1, with a weak D call TRBD1 (5 bases). Germline CDR1 is MGHDK and CDR2 is SYGVNS. The ends were cut back, 3 bases at V and 11 bases at J, with 13 bases in the middle. CDR3 length equals 12 residues.

The chain is built from TRBV6-5 and TRBJ2-5, with D possibly being TRBD2 (6 bases). Trimming took off 0 bases at V and 5 bases at J, with 13 bases between the two ends. Germline V lookup: CDR1 MNHEY, CDR2 SVGAGI. The CDR3 loop spans 15 amino acids. CDR3: CASSYSLSGRETQYF. The CDR3 DNA sequence: TGTGCCAGCAGTTACTCGTTATCGGGGAGGGAGACCCAGTACTTC.

The chain joins TRBV28 to TRBJ2-1, with 13 bases aligning to TRBD2. Germline V gene sequence: CDR1 MDHEN, CDR2 SYDVKM. The CDR3 has 15 residues. The ends lost 5 bases at V and 10 bases at J; junction bases unmatched: 8. CDR3 coding DNA: TGTGCCAGCAGTCCACTAGCGGGAGGGCCTCAGGAGCAGTTCTTC. Translated: CASSPLAGGPQEQFF.

This chain joins TRBV5-1 and TRBJ2-7; 11 nucleotides align to TRBD1. Germline loops: CDR1 SGHRS, CDR2 YFSETQ. With V trimmed by 1 base and J by 9 bases, 9 bases remained unmatched. The length of the CDR3 is 15 residues. In DNA form, the CDR3 reads TGCGCCAGCAGCTTGAGTACGGGACAGGGGGTAGTGCAGTACTTC. Amino acids: CASSLSTGQGVVQYF.

The chain links TRBV28 to TRBJ2-7, with D perhaps TRBD1 (5 bases). V lost 1 base and J lost 0, with 10 bases in between. Germline V gene lookup returns CDR1 MDHEN and CDR2 SYDVKM. The CDR3 spans 15 residues. The CDR3 sequence: CASSLSTGGSYEQYF. In DNA, the CDR3 is TGTGCCAGCAGTTTATCCACAGGCGGCTCCTACGAGCAGTACTTC.

With regard to this clone: Other DNA sequences within the sample encode an identical CDR3. CDR3 in amino acids: CASSLIGNTEAFF. CDR3 DNA: TGTGCCAGCAGCTTAATTGGGAACACTGAAGCTTTCTTT. This sequence joins TRBV11-2 and TRBJ1-1; D remains ambiguous. Per the germline V gene, CDR1 is SGHAT and CDR2 is FQNNGV. The CDR3 spans 13 residues. V lost 2 bases and J lost 1, with 5 bases in between. The variable domain in full, with the rest retrieved from reference TRBV11-2 and TRBJ1-1, is EAGVAQSPRYKIIEKRQSVAFWCNPISGHATLYWYQQILGQGPKLLIQFQNNGVVDDSQLPKDRFSAERLKGVDSTLKIQPAKLEDSAVYLCASSLIGNTEAFFGQGTRLTVV.

The gene calls are TRBV6-5 and TRBJ1-2, with D unclear. CDR1 is MNHEY, CDR2 SVGAGI, per germline. Trimming took 7 bases from V and 7 from J, leaving 19 bases between them. The CDR3 loop spans 14 amino acids. The CDR3 spells CASTPSSGGSGYTF. The CDR3 DNA follows: TGTGCCAGCACTCCTTCTTCAGGAGGTTCTGGCTACACCTTC.

This chain links TRBV5-1 with TRBJ2-7; D gene ambiguous. V was cut by 7 bases and J by 0 bases, with 5 bases left in between. Germline V CDR1 and CDR2: SGHRS, YFSETQ. The CDR3 runs to 11 residues. The CDR3 DNA reads as TGCGCCAGCGGCAACTCCTACGAGCAGTACTTC. It encodes CASGNSYEQYF.

This clone was seen a single time. The chain is built from TRBV24-1 and TRBJ1-2; D perhaps matches TRBD1 (5 bases). CDR1 and CDR2 (germline): KGHDR, SFDVKD. The ends were cut back, 0 bases at V and 6 bases at J, with 7 bases in the middle. CDR3 length equals 13 residues. The DNA for the CDR3 is TGTGCCACCAGTGATTTGATAGGGGATGGCTACACCTTC. Translating it yields CATSDLIGDGYTF.